These 19 T cell receptor beta chains came from one sample sequenced in a study of T cell responses to AZD1222 COVID-19 vaccine. This table comes from immunoSEQ multiplex PCR, and its TCRdb copy is limited to in-frame clones, with some not included. The top ten hold about 2.5% of the sample, which has roughly 170,000 clones, roughly 90% seen once. This specimen consisted of peripheral blood, obtained on day 0 of AZD1222 vaccination. The receptors originated from an adult in good health.

V usage is TRBV6-5 and J usage is TRBJ2-7; 7 bases line up with TRBD2. Germline V gene lookup returns CDR1 MNHEY and CDR2 SVGAGI. The CDR3 is 14 amino acids. Germline trimming cut 5 bases from V and 0 bases from J; bases unmatched to any gene: 4. The DNA of the CDR3 is TGTGCCAGCAGTCTCACTAGCGCCTCCTACGAGCAGTACTTC. This codes for CASSLTSASYEQYF.

The V call is TRBV5-1, the J call TRBJ2-2; the D gene is possibly TRBD2 (5 bases). V lost 1 base and J 4 bases, leaving 11 bases between the germline ends. This CDR3 contains 15 residues. Per the germline V gene, CDR1 is SGHRS and CDR2 is YFSETQ. CDR3 protein: CASSLRGVSTGELFF. The CDR3 region has the DNA TGCGCCAGCAGCTTGCGGGGTGTGAGCACCGGGGAGCTGTTTTTT.

The rearrangement links TRBV5-1 to TRBJ2-3; 9 nucleotides line up with TRBD1. CDR1 and CDR2 from the germline V gene are SGHRS and YFSETQ. Trimming at V came to 3 bases and at J to 0 bases, leaving 2 bases not matched to a gene. The CDR3 covers 15 residues. As DNA, the CDR3 is TGCGCCAGCAGCTGGGACAGGGCGAGCACAGATACGCAGTATTTT. Amino acid sequence: CASSWDRASTDTQYF.

The V and J genes are TRBV9 and TRBJ2-7; D unresolved. Germline CDR1 is SGDLS and CDR2 is YYNGEE. The CDR3 contains 13 residues. Trimming left V 4 bases short and J 12 bases short, with 20 bases between. The CDR3 is CASSSSLSAVPYF. The CDR3 DNA reads as TGTGCCAGCAGCTCTTCCTTGTCGGCGGTTCCGTACTTC.

This clone was detected a few times. The gene calls are TRBV28 and TRBJ1-2; the D gene is possibly TRBD1 (5 bases). The germline gives CDR1 MDHEN, CDR2 SYDVKM. Trimming took off 4 bases at V and 0 bases at J, with 15 bases between the two ends. The CDR3 has 16 residues. The CDR3 DNA reads TGTGCCAGCAGTTCCCCACAAAAGACAGCTAACTATGGCTACACCTTC. It translates to CASSSPQKTANYGYTF.

The chain combines TRBV6-5 with TRBJ2-5, with TRBD1 matching over 8 bases. The CDR3 is 13 amino acids. In germline, CDR1 is MNHEY, CDR2 SVGAGI. With V trimmed by 5 bases and J by 3 bases, 2 bases remained unmatched. The CDR3, as DNA: TGTGCCAGCAGTCGGACAGGGAAAGAGACCCAGTACTTC. Its protein is CASSRTGKETQYF.

V gene TRBV3-1 (or the pseudogene TRBV3-2) combines with J gene TRBJ1-4, with unresolved D. Germline values: CDR1 LGHDT, CDR2 YNNKEL (reference sequence). Trimming removed 0 bases from V and 5 bases from J, with 13 bases in between. The CDR3 runs 16 residues. The CDR3 loop reads CASSQESQLKNEKLFF. CDR3 in DNA: TGTGCCAGCAGCCAAGAATCGCAGTTAAAAAATGAAAAACTGTTTTTT.

The V call is TRBV9, the J call TRBJ1-1; weak D call: TRBD1 (5 bases). CDR3 length: 16 residues. Germline V CDR1 and CDR2: SGDLS, YYNGEE. V was pared by 3 bases and J by 0 bases, with 15 bases between. The CDR3 loop is CASSERYDRMNTEAFF. The DNA of the CDR3 is TGTGCCAGCAGCGAACGATACGACAGAATGAACACTGAAGCTTTCTTT.

The chain combines TRBV7-8 with TRBJ2-1; D perhaps matches TRBD1 (6 bases). This CDR3 contains 18 residues. The V gene's germline CDR1 is SGHVS and CDR2 FQNEAQ. V lost 5 bases and J 0 bases, leaving 20 bases between the germline ends. In DNA form, the CDR3 reads TGTGCCAGCAGCCGACAAACGAGGACAGCTCTCTCCTACAATGAGCAGTTCTTC. Translating it yields CASSRQTRTALSYNEQFF. Based on the CDR3 plus reference TRBV7-8 and TRBJ2-1, the full variable domain is GAGVSQSPRYKVAKRGQDVALRCDPISGHVSLFWYQQALGQGPEFLTYFQNEAQLDKSGLPSDRFFAERPEGSVSTLKIQRTQQEDSAVYLCASSRQTRTALSYNEQFFGPGTRLTVL.

This chain joins TRBV30 and TRBJ1-1; D perhaps matches TRBD1 (5 bases). Trimming stripped 0 bases from V and 1 base from J, with 12 bases between. Germline V CDR1 and CDR2: GTSNPN, SVGIG (reference sequence). This CDR3 has 15 residues. CDR3 nucleotides: TGTGCCTGGAGTGTGATGGACACCTCGAACACTGAAGCTTTCTTT. Translation gives CAWSVMDTSNTEAFF.

The chain links TRBV5-4 to TRBJ2-7; D ambiguous. In germline, CDR1 is SGHNT, CDR2 YYREEE (reference sequence). The CDR3 is 12 amino acids. Trimming stripped 0 bases from V and 2 bases from J, with 3 bases between. The CDR3 sequence: CASSLGTYEQYF. CDR3 nucleotides: TGTGCCAGCAGCTTGGGGACCTACGAGCAGTACTTC.

The chain has TRBV7-2 and TRBJ2-3; D might be TRBD1 or TRBD2, each matching 6 bases. Germline-derived CDR1 and CDR2 are SGHTA and FQGNSA. This CDR3 comprises 15 residues. Between the trimmed V and J ends, which lost 5 bases and 7 bases, there was a span of 19 bases. The chain's CDR3 is CASSAPRRGSNTQYF. The CDR3 nucleotides are TGTGCCAGCAGCGCCCCCCGGAGGGGGAGCAATACGCAGTATTTT.

Only one count was recorded for this clone. This chain connects TRBV3-1 (or the pseudogene TRBV3-2) to TRBJ2-7, with D perhaps TRBD2 (6 bases). Between the trimmed V and J ends, which lost 2 bases and 5 bases, there was a span of 16 bases. This CDR3 region has 15 residues. Looked up from germline, CDR1 is LGHDT and CDR2 is YNNKEL (reference sequence). CDR3 in amino acids: CASSQLGGAGNEQYF. DNA for the CDR3: TGTGCCAGCAGCCAACTTGGGGGTGCGGGGAACGAGCAGTACTTC.

The J gene is TRBJ2-1, the V gene TRBV27; 7 nucleotides line up with TRBD2. Germline CDR1 reads MNHEY; CDR2 reads SMNVEV (reference sequence). V gave up 2 bases and J gave up 8 bases; unmatched junction bases: 3. This CDR3 spans 13 amino acids. CDR3: CASSLSGIDEQFF. The CDR3 bases are TGTGCCAGCAGTTTAAGCGGGATAGATGAGCAGTTCTTC.

The CDR3 DNA sequence: TGTGCCAGCAGCTTAGCCCCGCTGGGGGGGCAGTATTTT. Amino acids: CASSLAPLGGQYF. The chain links TRBV7-9 to TRBJ2-3, with D maybe TRBD2 (6 bases). This CDR3 region has 13 residues. V gave up 0 bases and J gave up 11 bases, with 12 bases separating them. CDR1 is SEHNR and CDR2 is FQNEAQ in the germline V gene (reference sequence).

The genes are TRBV7-8 and TRBJ1-1; weak D call: TRBD1 (5 bases). CDR1 is SGHVS and CDR2 is FQNEAQ in the germline V gene. V was cut by 0 bases and J by 7 bases, with 15 bases left in between. There are 15 residues in the CDR3. The CDR3 reads CASSLALGGYYEAFF. The DNA of the CDR3 is TGTGCCAGCAGCTTAGCGCTCGGGGGGTATTATGAAGCTTTCTTT.

This chain uses TRBV6-2 or TRBV6-3 with TRBJ1-2; weak D call: TRBD1 (5 bases). This CDR3 spans 17 amino acids. V lost 0 bases and J lost 8, with 22 bases in between. Germline-derived CDR1 and CDR2 are MNHEY and SVGEGT. The DNA of the CDR3 is TGTGCCAGCAGTTACTCCTTCGGGACCGCCTCAGCCGACGGCTACACCTTC. Its translation is CASSYSFGTASADGYTF.

The chain combines TRBV2 with TRBJ2-3, with D uncertain. Germline lookup yields CDR1 SNHLY and CDR2 FYNNEI. The CDR3 is made up of 13 amino acids. V lost 6 bases to trimming and J lost 3 bases, with 10 bases between them. The CDR3 DNA follows: TGTGCCAGCAGACGACACGGTACAGATACGCAGTATTTT. This gives the protein CASRRHGTDTQYF.

This chain uses TRBV28 with TRBJ1-3, with 8 bases matching TRBD1. This CDR3 spans 20 amino acids. Germline loops: CDR1 MDHEN, CDR2 SYDVKM. The J segment lost 2 bases and the V segment lost 5 bases, leaving 20 bases of the junction unmatched. For the CDR3, the DNA is TGTGCCAGCAGTCCGACTAGACAGGGGAGGCATTACGGGACTGGAAACACCATATATTTT. Its translation is CASSPTRQGRHYGTGNTIYF.